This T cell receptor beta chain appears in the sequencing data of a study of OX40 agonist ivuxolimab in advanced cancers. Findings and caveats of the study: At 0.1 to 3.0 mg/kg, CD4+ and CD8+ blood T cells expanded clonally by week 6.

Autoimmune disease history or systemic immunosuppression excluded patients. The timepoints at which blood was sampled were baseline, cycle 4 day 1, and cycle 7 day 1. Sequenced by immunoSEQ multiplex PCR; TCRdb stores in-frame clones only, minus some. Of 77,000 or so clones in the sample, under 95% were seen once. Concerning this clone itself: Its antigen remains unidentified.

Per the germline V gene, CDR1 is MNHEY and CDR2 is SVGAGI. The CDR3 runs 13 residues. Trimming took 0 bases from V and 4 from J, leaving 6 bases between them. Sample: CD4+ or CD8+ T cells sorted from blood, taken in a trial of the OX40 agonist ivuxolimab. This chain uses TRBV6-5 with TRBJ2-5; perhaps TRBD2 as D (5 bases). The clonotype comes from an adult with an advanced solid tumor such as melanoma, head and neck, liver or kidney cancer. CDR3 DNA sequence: TGTGCCAGCAGTTACTCAGAGGGAGAGACCCAGTACTTC. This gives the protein CASSYSEGETQYF.